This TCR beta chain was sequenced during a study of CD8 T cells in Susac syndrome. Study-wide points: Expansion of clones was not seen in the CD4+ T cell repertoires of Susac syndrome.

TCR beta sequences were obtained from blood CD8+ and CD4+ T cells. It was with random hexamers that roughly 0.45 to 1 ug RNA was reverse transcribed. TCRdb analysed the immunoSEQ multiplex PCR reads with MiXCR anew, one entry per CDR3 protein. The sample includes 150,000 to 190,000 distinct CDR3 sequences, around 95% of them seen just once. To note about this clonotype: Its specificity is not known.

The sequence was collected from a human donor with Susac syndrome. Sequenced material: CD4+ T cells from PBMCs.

The DNA of the CDR3 is TGTGCCAGCAGTCCCATGGCAGGGCCATATTCACCCCTCCACTTT. Translated: CASSPMAGPYSPLHF. The rearrangement uses TRBV6-5 and TRBJ1-6, with a tentative D call TRBD1 (5 bases). Trimming removed 5 bases at V and 8 bases at J, with 16 bases between. Germline CDR1 reads MNHEY; CDR2 reads SVGAGI. This CDR3 is 15 amino acids long.